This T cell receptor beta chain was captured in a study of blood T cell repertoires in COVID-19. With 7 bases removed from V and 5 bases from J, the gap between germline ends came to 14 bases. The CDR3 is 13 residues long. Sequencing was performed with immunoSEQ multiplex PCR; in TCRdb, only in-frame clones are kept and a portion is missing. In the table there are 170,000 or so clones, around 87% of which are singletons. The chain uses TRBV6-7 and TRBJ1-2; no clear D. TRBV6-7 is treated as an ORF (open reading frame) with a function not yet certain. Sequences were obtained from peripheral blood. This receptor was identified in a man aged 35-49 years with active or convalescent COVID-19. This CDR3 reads CASTPPGKYGYTF. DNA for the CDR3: TGTGCCAGCACCCCCCCGGGGAAATATGGCTACACCTTC.